This entry concerns a single TCR beta chain. Sequencing used immunoSEQ multiplex PCR; TCRdb keeps in-frame clones, though not all of them. The repertoire includes about 20,000 clones, nearly 98% of them detected once, and approximately 2% sits in the top ten. This record comes from a study of monozygotic twins with cystic fibrosis. Across the study: With around 14 PCR cycles, barcoded libraries came from 3 to 3.5 micrograms of fragmented DNA.

Germline values: CDR1 MNHEY, CDR2 SMNVEV (reference sequence). V lost 2 bases, J lost 2 bases, and 10 bases lay in between. CDR3 length: 14 residues. This rearrangement joins TRBV27 to TRBJ2-7; the D gene is possibly TRBD1 (5 bases). This TCR came from a woman aged 30 to 39 with cystic fibrosis. The source material was blood. CDR3 nucleotide sequence: TGTGCCAGCAGTTTAGGGCAGGGTCCCTACGAGCAGTACTTC. Protein sequence: CASSLGQGPYEQYF.